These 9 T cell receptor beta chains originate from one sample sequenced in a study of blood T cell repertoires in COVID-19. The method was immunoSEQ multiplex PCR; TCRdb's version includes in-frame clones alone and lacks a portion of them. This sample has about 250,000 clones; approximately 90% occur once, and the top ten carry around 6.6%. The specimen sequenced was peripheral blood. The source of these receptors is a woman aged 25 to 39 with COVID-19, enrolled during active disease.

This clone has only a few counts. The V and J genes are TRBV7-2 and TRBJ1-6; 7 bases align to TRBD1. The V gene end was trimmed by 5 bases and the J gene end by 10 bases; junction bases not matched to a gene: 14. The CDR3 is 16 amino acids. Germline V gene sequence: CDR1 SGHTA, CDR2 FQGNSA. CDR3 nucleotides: TGTGCCAGCAGCGGAGGGACAGCCGGCACGAACTCACCCCTCCACTTT. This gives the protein CASSGGTAGTNSPLHF.

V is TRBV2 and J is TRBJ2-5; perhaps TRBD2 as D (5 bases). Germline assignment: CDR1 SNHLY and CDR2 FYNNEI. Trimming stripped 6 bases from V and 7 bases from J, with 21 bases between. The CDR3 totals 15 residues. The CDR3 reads CASRLGTRVGGTQYF. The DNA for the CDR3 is TGTGCCAGCAGACTGGGTACGCGGGTGGGCGGGACCCAGTACTTC.

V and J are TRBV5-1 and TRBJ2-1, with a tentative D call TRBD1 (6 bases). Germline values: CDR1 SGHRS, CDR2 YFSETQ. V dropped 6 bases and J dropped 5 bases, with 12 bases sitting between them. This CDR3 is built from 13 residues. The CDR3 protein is CASTWGHDNEQFF. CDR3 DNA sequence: TGCGCCAGCACTTGGGGGCACGACAATGAGCAGTTCTTC.

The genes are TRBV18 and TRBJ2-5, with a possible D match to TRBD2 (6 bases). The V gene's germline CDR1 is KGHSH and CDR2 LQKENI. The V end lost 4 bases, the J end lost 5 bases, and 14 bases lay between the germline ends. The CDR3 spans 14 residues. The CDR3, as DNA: TGTGCCAGCTCACGTGCGGGGCGCTGGGAGACCCAGTACTTC. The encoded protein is CASSRAGRWETQYF.

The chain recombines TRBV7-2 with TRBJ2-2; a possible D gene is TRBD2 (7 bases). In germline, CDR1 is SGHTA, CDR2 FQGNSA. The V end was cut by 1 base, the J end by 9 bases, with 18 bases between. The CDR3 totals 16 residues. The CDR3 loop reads CASSLVAGETGRELFF. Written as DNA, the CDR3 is TGTGCCAGCAGCTTAGTTGCGGGGGAGACAGGCCGGGAGCTGTTTTTT.

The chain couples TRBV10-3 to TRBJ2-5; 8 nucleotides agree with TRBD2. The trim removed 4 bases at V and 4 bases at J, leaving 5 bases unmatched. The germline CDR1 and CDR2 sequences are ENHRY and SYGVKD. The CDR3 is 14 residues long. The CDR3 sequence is CAISVSGSGETQYF. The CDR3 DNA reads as TGTGCCATCAGTGTGAGCGGGAGCGGAGAGACCCAGTACTTC.

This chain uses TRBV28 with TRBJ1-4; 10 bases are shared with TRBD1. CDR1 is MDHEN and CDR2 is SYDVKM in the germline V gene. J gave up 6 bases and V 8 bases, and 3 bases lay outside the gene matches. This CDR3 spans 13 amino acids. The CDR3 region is CASLDRGHEKLFF. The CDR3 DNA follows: TGTGCCAGCCTCGACAGGGGGCATGAAAAACTGTTTTTT.

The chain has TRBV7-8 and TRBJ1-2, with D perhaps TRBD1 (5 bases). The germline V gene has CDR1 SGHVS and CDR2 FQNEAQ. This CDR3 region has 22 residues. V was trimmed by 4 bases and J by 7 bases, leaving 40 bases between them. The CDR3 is CASSSRVPELGLDRWARVGYTF. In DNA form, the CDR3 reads TGTGCCAGCAGCTCCAGGGTTCCGGAGCTCGGGTTGGATAGGTGGGCTCGGGTTGGCTACACCTTC.

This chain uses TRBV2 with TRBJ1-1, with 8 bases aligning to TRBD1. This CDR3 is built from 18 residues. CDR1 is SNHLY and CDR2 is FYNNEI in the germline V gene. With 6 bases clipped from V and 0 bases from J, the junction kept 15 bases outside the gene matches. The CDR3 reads CASSELIQGASMNTEAFF. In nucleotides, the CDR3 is TGTGCCAGCAGCGAACTCATCCAGGGGGCGTCGATGAACACTGAAGCTTTCTTT. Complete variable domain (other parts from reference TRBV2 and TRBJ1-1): EPEVTQTPSHQVTQMGQEVILRCVPISNHLYFYWYRQILGQKVEFLVSFYNNEISEKSEIFDDQFSVERPDGSNFTLKIRSTKLEDSAMYFCASSELIQGASMNTEAFFGQGTRLTVV.